This T cell receptor beta chain was captured in a study of blood T cell repertoires in COVID-19. Study information: The origin of the acute and convalescent COVID-19 samples was the United States, Italy and Spain.

Original processing notes: Amplification of reference gene primers provided the estimated nucleated cell counts. Data came from immunoSEQ multiplex PCR; TCRdb stores just in-frame clones and leaves some out. V, J and clone size are those of that table, while D and trimming were read from the DNA. The sample gives about 360,000 clones, about 87% of which show up once; 3% is in the top ten. The source of this sequence is a human donor in a cohort sampled during active COVID-19. The source material was peripheral blood.

DNA for the CDR3: TGTGCCAGTAGTACGTCCGGGGGTCGGGAGAGGCACTACAATGAGCAGTTCTTC. Amino acids: CASSTSGGRERHYNEQFF. This rearrangement joins TRBV19 to TRBJ2-1; D is perhaps TRBD2 (6 bases). Trimming shortened V by 4 bases and J by 3 bases, and 22 bases separated the two germline ends. The germline gives CDR1 LNHDA, CDR2 SQIVND (reference sequence). CDR3 length equals 18 residues. The whole variable domain, filled in from reference TRBV19 and TRBJ2-1, reads DGGITQSPKYLFRKEGQNVTLSCEQNLNHDAMYWYRQDPGQGLRLIYYSQIVNDFQKGDIAEGYSVSREKKESFPLTVTSAQKNPTAFYLCASSTSGGRERHYNEQFFGPGTRLTVL.